The 5 T cell receptor beta chains listed next were all sequenced from one sample in a study of blood T cell repertoires in COVID-19. The data were produced by immunoSEQ multiplex PCR, yet TCRdb's version contains in-frame clones alone and is incomplete. Found here are 250,000 to 350,000 clones, roughly 90% of them singletons; the top ten hold 5% to 7.5%. Sequencing was done on a sample of peripheral blood. The receptor set was obtained from a young man who had recovered from COVID-19.

J is TRBJ1-1 and V is TRBV7-9; D is unclear. The CDR3 totals 13 residues. Per germline, CDR1 SEHNR and CDR2 FQNEAQ (reference sequence). Trimming left V 2 bases short and J 2 bases short, with 6 bases between. The chain's CDR3 is CASSLQDNTEAFF. CDR3 nucleotide sequence: TGTGCCAGCAGCTTACAGGATAACACTGAAGCTTTCTTT.

Only one count was recorded for this clone. The V call is TRBV7-3, the J call TRBJ2-2; a possible D gene is TRBD1 (5 bases). The CDR3 spans 14 residues. Germline CDR1 reads SGHTA; CDR2 reads FQGTGA. V lost 3 bases to trimming and J lost 7 bases, with 12 bases between them. The CDR3 DNA is TGTGCCAGCAGCTTTGGTAGGGGTAACGGGGAGCTGTTTTTT. This gives the protein CASSFGRGNGELFF.

The V and J genes are TRBV14 and TRBJ2-7; tentative D call: TRBD2 (5 bases). The CDR3 spans 13 residues. Germline V gives CDR1 SGHDN, CDR2 FVKESK. V was pared by 1 base and J by 6 bases, with 10 bases between. The DNA of the CDR3 is TGTGCCAGCAGCCAAGCACGGGGTGGCGAGCAGTACTTC. Translated, it gives CASSQARGGEQYF.

This chain connects TRBV6-5 to TRBJ1-1; D is uncertain. V gave up 2 bases and J gave up 0 bases, with 10 bases separating them. Germline CDR1 and CDR2: MNHEY and SVGAGI. The CDR3 has 15 amino acids. The CDR3 here is CASSYGGNMNTEAFF. CDR3 sequence (DNA): TGTGCCAGCAGTTACGGAGGAAACATGAACACTGAAGCTTTCTTT.

The chain links TRBV7-8 to TRBJ2-7, with TRBD1 identical over 10 bases. Germline trimming cut 2 bases from V and 5 bases from J; bases unmatched to any gene: 6. Germline V CDR1 and CDR2: SGHVS, FQNEAQ. The CDR3 is 15 residues long. In DNA, the CDR3 is TGTGCCAGCAGCTTACCGGGACAGGGGAATGACGAGCAGTACTTC. As protein: CASSLPGQGNDEQYF.